This TCR beta chain was sequenced for a study of T cell responses to AZD1222 COVID-19 vaccine. Whole-study findings and limits: Vaccine-related CD4 TCRs covered spike, predominating at 160-218 and 743-854. A reported finding is that nearly half of spike-specific TCRs target unmutated variant regions.

This clone showed up just once. What it recognizes is unknown. Data came from immunoSEQ multiplex PCR; TCRdb stores just in-frame clones and leaves some out. The profile shows 100,000 to 150,000 clones, 75% to 90% of them singletons. This CDR3 is 15 amino acids long. Trimming stripped 9 bases from V and 3 bases from J, with 18 bases between. From germline, CDR1 is SNHLY and CDR2 FYNNEI. The specimen was peripheral blood, collected on day 0 of AZD1222 vaccination. This chain uses TRBV2 with TRBJ1-5, with D hard to call. This clonotype was obtained from an adult in good health. The CDR3 reads CASQRFGWDNQPQHF. The CDR3 DNA is TGTGCCAGTCAGAGGTTTGGCTGGGACAATCAGCCCCAGCATTTT.